A single sample is the source of the 14 T cell receptor beta chains below, sequenced in a study of control samples from healthy donors and cancer patients (dated by TCRdb to 2019 to 2021). Libraries were made using the immunoSEQ multiplex PCR assay. In its TCRdb copy, this immuneACCESS table keeps in-frame sequences only and misses some clones. Where compared with another copy, unresolved V genes explain less than half of these, and the others have no known cause. The sample table records more than 45,000 clones; 93% of these occur just once. Less than 25% of the sample comes from the top ten. Sequenced sample: PBMCs. Source of these receptors: a woman aged 45-59 years with head and neck cancer.

The CDR3 sequence: CASSSLFREGWTNYGYTF. Written as DNA, the CDR3 is TGTGCCAGCAGCTCCCTTTTCAGGGAGGGATGGACGAACTATGGCTACACCTTC. The chain combines TRBV7-2 with TRBJ1-2; D may be TRBD1 (5 bases). The CDR3 is made up of 18 amino acids. The V gene's germline CDR1 is SGHTA and CDR2 FQGNSA. V was shortened by 4 bases and J by 2 bases, with 23 bases between the two germline ends.

The chain joins TRBV5-4 to TRBJ2-3; D is unclear. V lost 4 bases to trimming and J lost 0 bases, with 6 bases between them. CDR3 length equals 13 residues. Germline V gene data show CDR1 as SGHNT and CDR2 as YYREEE (reference sequence). The CDR3 here is CASSADSTDTQYF. CDR3 in DNA: TGTGCCAGCAGCGCGGACAGCACAGATACGCAGTATTTT.

The gene calls are TRBV3-1 (or the pseudogene TRBV3-2) and TRBJ1-5; no reliable D call. Trimming pared 0 bases from V and 4 bases from J, leaving 10 bases between. CDR3 length: 15 residues. Germline assignment: CDR1 LGHDT and CDR2 YNNKEL (reference sequence). Written as DNA, the CDR3 is TGTGCCAGCAGCCAAGATTCCGCAGGTAATCAGCCCCAGCATTTT. Protein sequence: CASSQDSAGNQPQHF.

The CDR3 bases are TGTGCCAGCAGTGAAGAGGGTCCAGGGTCCACTGAAGCTTTCTTT. Its protein is CASSEEGPGSTEAFF. V gene TRBV2 combines with J gene TRBJ1-1, with a possible D match to TRBD1 (5 bases). Germline V gene data show CDR1 as SNHLY and CDR2 as FYNNEI. This CDR3 contains 15 residues. V dropped 1 base and J dropped 4 bases, with 13 bases sitting between them.

The CDR3 spells CASTADYPSSYNEQFF. In DNA form, the CDR3 reads TGTGCCAGCACCGCAGACTATCCGAGCTCCTACAATGAGCAGTTCTTC. The rearrangement uses TRBV28 and TRBJ2-1; possibly TRBD2 for D (5 bases). The CDR3 sequence is 16 residues long. CDR1 MDHEN and CDR2 SYDVKM come from the germline V gene. Trimming left V 7 bases short and J 0 bases short, with 16 bases between. Full variable domain (missing parts from reference TRBV28 and TRBJ2-1): DVKVTQSSRYLVKRTGEKVFLECVQDMDHENMFWYRQDPGLGLRLIYFSYDVKMKEKGDIPEGYSVSREKKERFSLILESASTNQTSMYLCASTADYPSSYNEQFFGPGTRLTVL.

This sequence joins TRBV10-3 and TRBJ2-7, with TRBD1 as a possible D gene (6 bases). This CDR3 spans 12 amino acids. The germline V gene has CDR1 ENHRY and CDR2 SYGVKD. With 8 bases removed from V and 7 bases from J, the gap between germline ends came to 15 bases. The CDR3 reads CAISDSFGEQYF. CDR3 sequence (DNA): TGTGCCATCTCGGACAGTTTCGGGGAGCAGTACTTC.

This rearrangement joins TRBV3-1 (or the pseudogene TRBV3-2) to TRBJ1-2, with D possibly being TRBD1 (6 bases). Germline loops: CDR1 LGHDT, CDR2 YNNKEL (reference sequence). V dropped 4 bases and J dropped 7 bases, with 16 bases sitting between them. The CDR3 loop spans 14 amino acids. The CDR3 bases are TGTGCCAGCAGCCCCTACAACGGGGGGCTTGGCTACACCTTC. This sequence encodes CASSPYNGGLGYTF.

The J gene is TRBJ1-3, the V gene TRBV7-9; D not resolved. CDR3 length: 15 amino acids. Germline-derived CDR1 and CDR2 are SEHNR and FQNEAQ (reference sequence). The ends were cut back, 1 base at V and 0 bases at J, with 7 bases in the middle. CDR3 in amino acids: CASSLDGSSGNTIYF. CDR3 nucleotides: TGTGCCAGCAGCTTAGATGGAAGCTCTGGAAACACCATATATTTT.

This clone showed up just once. The rearrangement links TRBV2 to TRBJ1-6; D ambiguous. The CDR3 extends over 13 amino acids. The germline CDR1 and CDR2 sequences are SNHLY and FYNNEI. V lost 5 bases, J lost 9 bases, and 11 bases lay in between. CDR3 amino acids: CASSLRAPSPLHF. The CDR3 DNA reads TGTGCCAGCAGTCTGAGGGCCCCTTCACCCCTCCACTTT.

This sequence joins TRBV2 and TRBJ2-5; 11 nucleotides line up with TRBD2. The CDR3 is 15 amino acids. Trimming took 5 bases from V and 4 from J; bases not matched to a gene: 6. Germline-derived CDR1 and CDR2 are SNHLY and FYNNEI. The CDR3 nucleotides read TGTGCCAGCAGTATTAGCGGGGGGGCCGTAGAGACCCAGTACTTC. Protein: CASSISGGAVETQYF. Complete variable domain (other parts from reference TRBV2 and TRBJ2-5): EPEVTQTPSHQVTQMGQEVILRCVPISNHLYFYWYRQILGQKVEFLVSFYNNEISEKSEIFDDQFSVERPDGSNFTLKIRSTKLEDSAMYFCASSISGGAVETQYFGPGTRLLVL.

The gene calls are TRBV9 and TRBJ2-2, with TRBD1 as a possible D gene (5 bases). Germline V gives CDR1 SGDLS, CDR2 YYNGEE. The CDR3 is made up of 14 amino acids. Between the trimmed V and J ends, which lost 2 bases and 3 bases, there was a span of 8 bases. The CDR3 is CASSVDSYTGELFF. The CDR3 bases are TGTGCCAGCAGCGTTGACAGCTACACCGGGGAGCTGTTTTTT.

The chain joins TRBV7-8 to TRBJ1-1; tentative D call: TRBD1 (6 bases). This CDR3 region has 15 residues. Germline CDR1 SGHVS, CDR2 FQNEAQ. Trimming left V 5 bases short and J 3 bases short, with 16 bases between. The CDR3 sequence: CASSPTGLEDTEAFF. The CDR3 nucleotides are TGTGCCAGCAGCCCTACAGGGCTGGAGGACACTGAAGCTTTCTTT.

This chain connects TRBV28 to TRBJ2-1; tentatively, D is TRBD2 (5 bases). V dropped 6 bases and J dropped 0 bases, with 9 bases sitting between them. CDR3 length: 14 residues. Germline V gene data show CDR1 as MDHEN and CDR2 as SYDVKM. This CDR3 is CASSERISYNEQFF. In nucleotides, the CDR3 is TGTGCCAGCAGCGAGCGGATCTCCTACAATGAGCAGTTCTTC.

The V and J genes are TRBV5-6 and TRBJ2-7; perhaps TRBD1 as D (5 bases). Germline lookup yields CDR1 SGHDT and CDR2 YYEEEE. Trimming stripped 4 bases from V and 2 bases from J, with 10 bases between. The CDR3 is made up of 13 amino acids. The CDR3 sequence: CASSLDTTYEQYF. For the CDR3, the DNA is TGTGCCAGCAGCCTGGACACCACCTACGAGCAGTACTTC.